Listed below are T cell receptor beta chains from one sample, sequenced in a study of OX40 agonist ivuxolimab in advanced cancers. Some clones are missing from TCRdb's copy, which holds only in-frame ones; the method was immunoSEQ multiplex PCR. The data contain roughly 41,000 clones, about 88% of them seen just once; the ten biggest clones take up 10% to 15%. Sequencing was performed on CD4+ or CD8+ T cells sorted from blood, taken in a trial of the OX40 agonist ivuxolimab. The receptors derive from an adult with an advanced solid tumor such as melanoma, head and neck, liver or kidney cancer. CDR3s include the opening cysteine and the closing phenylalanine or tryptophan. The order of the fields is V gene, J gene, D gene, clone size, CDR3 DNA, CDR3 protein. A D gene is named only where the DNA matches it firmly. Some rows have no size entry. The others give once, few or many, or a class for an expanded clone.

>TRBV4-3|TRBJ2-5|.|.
TGCGCCAGCAGCCAAGACAGGCGGGAGACCCAGTACTTC
CASSQDRRETQYF
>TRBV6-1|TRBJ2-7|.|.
TGTGCCAGCAGTAAGGAGGTGTACGAGCAGTACTTC
CASSKEVYEQYF
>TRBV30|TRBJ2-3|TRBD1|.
TGTGCCTGGCGACAGGGCGTCGGGGGCACAGATACGCAGTATTTT
CAWRQGVGGTDTQYF
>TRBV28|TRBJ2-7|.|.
TGTGCCAGCAATGAACGGGAGCTCTACGAGCAGTACTTC
CASNERELYEQYF
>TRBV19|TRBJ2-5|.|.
TGTGCCAGTAGTATGGGGTTAGGGGAGACCCAGTACTTC
CASSMGLGETQYF
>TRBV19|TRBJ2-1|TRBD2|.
TGTGCCAGCCAAGGACTAGCGGGACCTTACAATGAGCAGTTCTTC
CASQGLAGPYNEQFF
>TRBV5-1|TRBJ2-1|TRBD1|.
TGCGCCAGCAGCTCCCGACAGGGGCTCTACAATGAGCAGTTCTTC
CASSSRQGLYNEQFF
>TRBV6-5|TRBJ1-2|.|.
TGTGCCACTATTGGGGGGGATGGCTACACCTTC
CATIGGDGYTF
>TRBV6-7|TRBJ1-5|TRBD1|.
TGTGCCAGCAGTTACCCCGGGACAGCAAGCAATCAGCCCCAGCATTTT
CASSYPGTASNQPQHF
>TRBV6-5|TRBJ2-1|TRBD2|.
TGTGCCAGCAGCCGAGCGGGAGAGCAGTTCTTC
CASSRAGEQFF
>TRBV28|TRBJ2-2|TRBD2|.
TGTGCCAGCAGTTCCCGAACCGGGACTAGCGGCGGGGAGCTGTTTTTT
CASSSRTGTSGGELFF
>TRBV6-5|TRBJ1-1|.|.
TGTGCCAGCAGTTACTCAGGACCCACTGAAGCTTTCTTT
CASSYSGPTEAFF
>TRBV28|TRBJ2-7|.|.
TGTGCCAGCAGTTACGCCTCCTACGAGCAGTACTTC
CASSYASYEQYF
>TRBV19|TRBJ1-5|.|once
TGTGCCAGTAGTATTTACGGGGAGACTAATCAGCCCCAGCATTTT
CASSIYGETNQPQHF
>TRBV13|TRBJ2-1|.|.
TGTGCCAGCAATGAGGTTTACAATGAGCAGTTCTTC
CASNEVYNEQFF
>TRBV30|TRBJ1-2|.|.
TGTGCCTGGGACGACGGGGGGTATGGCTACACCTTC
CAWDDGGYGYTF
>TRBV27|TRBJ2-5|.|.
TGTGTCTCCGGGGACTTAGGGGAGGAGACCCAGTACTTC
CVSGDLGEETQYF
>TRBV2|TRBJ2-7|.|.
TGTGCCAGCAGTGACAGTTCTTCCTACGAGCAGTACTTC
CASSDSSSYEQYF
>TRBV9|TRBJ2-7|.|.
TGTGCCAGCAGCCCCCCAACTAAAGGTCCCTTCGAGCAGTACTTC
CASSPPTKGPFEQYF
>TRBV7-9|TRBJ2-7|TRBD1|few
TGTGCCAGCAGCACCCCCGGGGACAGGGGGGTCCACGAGCAGTACTTC
CASSTPGDRGVHEQYF
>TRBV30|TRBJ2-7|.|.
TGTGCCTGGAGCCCCTCCGACGAGGGGCGCTGGAACGAGCAGTACTTC
CAWSPSDEGRWNEQYF
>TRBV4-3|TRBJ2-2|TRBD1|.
TGCGCCAGCAGCCAAGGACAGGGGAGCACCGGGGAGCTGTTTTTT
CASSQGQGSTGELFF
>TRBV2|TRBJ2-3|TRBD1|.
TGTGCCAGCAGAACCTGGGGCAGGGGGAGCACAGATACGCAGTATTTT
CASRTWGRGSTDTQYF
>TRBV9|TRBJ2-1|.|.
TGTGCCAGCAGCGCCCGGGACACTCCCAATGAGCAGTTCTTC
CASSARDTPNEQFF
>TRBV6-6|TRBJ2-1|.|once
TGTGCCAGCAGTTACTCGGATGAGCAGTTCTTC
CASSYSDEQFF
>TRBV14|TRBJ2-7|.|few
TGTGCCAGCAGCCAAGTCACAGCGACCTACGAGCAGTACTTC
CASSQVTATYEQYF
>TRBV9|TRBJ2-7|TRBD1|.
TGTGCCAGCAGCGCTCGGACAGGGCCTACTGAGCAGTACTTC
CASSARTGPTEQYF
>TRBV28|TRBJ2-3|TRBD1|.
TGTGCCAGCAGTCCAGGACAGGGGACAGATACGCAGTATTTT
CASSPGQGTDTQYF
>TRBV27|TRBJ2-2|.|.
TGTGCCAGCAGTTTGGAAGGAGGCACCGGGGAGCTGTTTTTT
CASSLEGGTGELFF
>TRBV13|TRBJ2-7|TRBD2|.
TGTGCCAGCAGCGGGCCTGGGACTAGCGGGAGATACTACGAGCAGTACTTC
CASSGPGTSGRYYEQYF
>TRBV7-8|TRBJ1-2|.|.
TGTGCCAGCAGCTTAGCGGAAGGGGCCGCGGGCTATGGCTACACCTTC
CASSLAEGAAGYGYTF
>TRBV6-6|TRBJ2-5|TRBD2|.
TGTGCCAGCAGCTCTCAGCGGGAGGACCAAGAGACCCAGTACTTC
CASSSQREDQETQYF
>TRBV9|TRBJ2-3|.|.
TGTGCCAGCAGCCCGGAGACTCTTAGCACAGATACGCAGTATTTT
CASSPETLSTDTQYF
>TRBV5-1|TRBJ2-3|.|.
TGCGCCAGCAGCTTGTATGAGTCCCACACTAGCACAGATACGCAGTATTTT
CASSLYESHTSTDTQYF
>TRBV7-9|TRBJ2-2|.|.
TGTGCCAGCAGCGCTACATTCACCGGGGAGCTGTTTTTT
CASSATFTGELFF
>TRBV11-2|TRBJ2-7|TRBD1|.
TGCGCCAGCAGCCCGGGACAGGGGGCGTCTAAATTCTACGAGCAGTACTTC
CASSPGQGASKFYEQYF
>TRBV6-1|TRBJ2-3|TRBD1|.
TGTGCCGGCCGGGACAGGGGGATAGATACGCAGTATTTT
CAGRDRGIDTQYF
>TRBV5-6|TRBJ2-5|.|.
TGTGCCAGCAGCTTTGTCTCGGAGACCCAGTACTTC
CASSFVSETQYF
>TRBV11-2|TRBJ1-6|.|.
TGTGCCAGCAGCTTAGACGGGAGGGGGTTAAATTCACCCCTCCACTTT
CASSLDGRGLNSPLHF